Listed here are 25 T cell receptor beta chains from one sample, sequenced in a study of beta chain features in type 1 diabetes. No antigen has been identified for these receptors. Findings and limits, study-wide: Moderate but significant shortening of TCRB CDR3s was recorded in all four CD4+ subsets from Type 1 diabetes patients.

The entirety of the isolated RNA underwent reverse transcription, so expressed TCRB transcripts were sequenced. Produced via immunoSEQ multiplex PCR; TCRdb's table is partial and in-frame only. The data contain about 650,000 clones, 9.5% to 15% of them singletons. The source material was naive CD4+ T cells from blood. All receptors come from a man aged 30 to 39 with type 1 diabetes.

This clone was detected only a few times. Written as DNA, the CDR3 is TGTGCCAGCAGCTCCCCCGGACAGGTCAATTCACCCCTCCACTTT. Its translation is CASSSPGQVNSPLHF. This chain uses TRBV7-9 with TRBJ1-6; 7 nucleotides line up with TRBD1. This CDR3 has 15 residues. Per the germline V gene, CDR1 is SEHNR and CDR2 is FQNEAQ (reference sequence). V was clipped by 4 bases and J by 7 bases; unmatched bases: 7. The whole variable domain, remainder taken from reference TRBV7-9 and TRBJ1-6, is DTGVSQNPRHKITKRGQNVTFRCDPISEHNRLYWYRQTLGQGPEFLTYFQNEAQLEKSRLLSDRFSAERPKGSFSTLEIQRTEQGDSAMYLCASSSPGQVNSPLHFGNGTRLTVT.

Concerning this clone: Other DNA sequences in the sample encode the same CDR3. The rearrangement joins TRBV28 to TRBJ2-5; D is unclear. The CDR3 contains 12 residues. The germline V and J ends were trimmed by 5 bases and 5 bases, with 9 bases remaining between them. The germline CDR1 and CDR2 sequences are MDHEN and SYDVKM. The DNA of the CDR3 is TGTGCCAGCAGTCCACCCCGGGAGACCCAGTACTTC. Protein product: CASSPPRETQYF.

The chain is built from TRBV9 and TRBJ2-6; D not resolved. Looked up from germline, CDR1 is SGDLS and CDR2 is YYNGEE. The ends were cut back, 3 bases at V and 2 bases at J, with 6 bases in the middle. The CDR3 runs 14 residues. The CDR3: CASSGKAGANVLTF. CDR3 coding DNA: TGTGCCAGCAGCGGCAAGGCTGGGGCCAACGTCCTGACTTTC.

In this sample, this clone turned up a few times. V is TRBV6-1 and J is TRBJ2-7; D is ambiguous. The germline CDR1 and CDR2 sequences are MNHNS and SASEGT. This CDR3 contains 11 residues. Trimming pared 8 bases from V and 6 bases from J, leaving 11 bases between. The chain's CDR3 is CASGTSGEQYF. In DNA form, the CDR3 reads TGTGCCAGCGGAACTTCGGGCGAGCAGTACTTC.

This clone was seen only a few times. The chain recombines TRBV29-1 with TRBJ2-5; no reliable D call. From germline, CDR1 is SQVTM and CDR2 ANQGSEA. The CDR3 length is 12 residues. Trimming removed 6 bases at V and 1 base at J, with 9 bases between. The CDR3 DNA reads TGCAGCGTCTTGCCCAGCCAAGAGACCCAGTACTTC. Protein: CSVLPSQETQYF.

This clone has more than one count but fewer than ten. The chain employs TRBV18 and TRBJ2-3, with TRBD1 as a possible D gene (5 bases). Germline V CDR1 and CDR2: KGHSH, LQKENI. CDR3 length equals 13 residues. V was clipped by 6 bases and J by 0 bases, with 7 bases between them. The CDR3 protein is CASSAGSTDTQYF. CDR3 sequence (DNA): TGTGCCAGCTCCGCAGGGAGCACAGATACGCAGTATTTT. Drawing the rest from reference TRBV18 and TRBJ2-3, the complete variable domain is NAGVMQNPRHLVRRRGQEARLRCSPMKGHSHVYWYRQLPEEGLKFMVYLQKENIIDESGMPKERFSAEFPKEGPSILRIQQVVRGDSAAYFCASSAGSTDTQYFGPGTRLTVL.

A few counts support this clone. This rearrangement joins TRBV13 to TRBJ2-3, with 10 bases aligning to TRBD2. V lost 2 bases to trimming and J lost 5 bases; unmatched junction nucleotides: 10. This CDR3 has 17 amino acids. Germline V gene data show CDR1 as PRHDT and CDR2 as FYEKMQ (reference sequence). This CDR3 is CASSLTSGVLRGDTQYF. DNA of the CDR3: TGTGCCAGCAGCTTAACTAGCGGGGTCCTACGGGGAGATACGCAGTATTTT.

V usage is TRBV6-6 and J usage is TRBJ1-3; D is uncertain. The CDR3 covers 16 residues. Trimming took off 2 bases at V and 0 bases at J, with 11 bases between the two ends. The germline gives CDR1 MNHNY, CDR2 SVGAGI (reference sequence). This CDR3 is CASSYAGRLSGNTIYF. The CDR3 coding sequence is TGTGCCAGCAGTTACGCCGGACGCCTCTCTGGAAACACCATATATTTT.

In this sample, this clone turned up a few times. The chain joins TRBV7-2 to TRBJ1-2; 9 nucleotides agree with TRBD1. The J segment lost 7 bases and the V segment lost 8 bases, leaving 8 bases of the junction unmatched. Looked up from germline, CDR1 is SGHTA and CDR2 is FQGNSA. CDR3 length: 13 amino acids. As DNA, the CDR3 is TGTGCCAGCCCCCTGGGACAGGGCTCTGGCTACACCTTC. Encoded protein: CASPLGQGSGYTF.

The genes are TRBV19 and TRBJ1-1; D perhaps matches TRBD1 (5 bases). V was trimmed by 0 bases and J by 6 bases, leaving 17 bases between them. The CDR3 extends over 16 amino acids. CDR1 and CDR2 (germline): LNHDA, SQIVND (reference sequence). CDR3 amino acids: CASSIDARSSGPEAFF. The CDR3 region has the DNA TGTGCCAGTAGTATAGACGCCCGCTCGTCGGGGCCTGAAGCTTTCTTT.

In its sample, this clone was seen a few times. Other DNA sequences within the sample encode an identical CDR3. The rearrangement uses TRBV5-1 and TRBJ2-5; 7 bases are shared with TRBD1. The V and J ends lost 2 bases and 3 bases, in that order; junction bases with no gene match: 1. CDR3 length: 13 amino acids. Germline values: CDR1 SGHRS, CDR2 YFSETQ. The CDR3 loop is CASSFTGEETQYF. DNA of the CDR3: TGCGCCAGCAGCTTTACAGGGGAAGAGACCCAGTACTTC.

This clone was detected only a few times. The chain combines TRBV29-1 with TRBJ2-5; 10 nucleotides align to TRBD1. This CDR3 has 14 residues. CDR1 and CDR2 from the germline V gene are SQVTM and ANQGSEA. The V gene end was trimmed by 5 bases and the J gene end by 5 bases; junction bases not matched to a gene: 8. The CDR3 region has the DNA TGCAGCGTTCAAAGGACAGGGGGTATGGAGACCCAGTACTTC. This translates into CSVQRTGGMETQYF.

This clone was recorded a few times. The chain links TRBV10-3 to TRBJ2-7, with a possible D match to TRBD2 (6 bases). Germline lookup yields CDR1 ENHRY and CDR2 SYGVKD. The CDR3 loop spans 11 amino acids. V dropped 8 bases and J dropped 6 bases, with 11 bases sitting between them. The CDR3 spells CAISAGREQYF. The CDR3 DNA is TGTGCCATCTCCGCGGGGCGCGAGCAGTACTTC.

This clone has more than one count but fewer than ten. The chain has TRBV7-9 and TRBJ1-2, with D uncertain. The length of the CDR3 is 13 residues. Trimming removed 1 base from V and 5 bases from J, with 8 bases in between. The V gene's germline CDR1 is SEHNR and CDR2 FQNEAQ (reference sequence). The CDR3 bases are TGTGCCAGCAGCTTAGGAACCGGGTATGGCTACACCTTC. Its protein product is CASSLGTGYGYTF.

This clone was counted between two and nine times. V and J are TRBV30 and TRBJ2-6; possible D gene TRBD1, 5 bases. Germline values: CDR1 GTSNPN, CDR2 SVGIG (reference sequence). This CDR3 spans 14 amino acids. Trimming shortened V by 8 bases and J by 0 bases, and 11 bases separated the two germline ends. The CDR3 protein is CAGQQVSGANVLTF. DNA for the CDR3: TGTGCCGGCCAACAGGTCTCTGGGGCCAACGTCCTGACTTTC.

This clone was counted only a few times. This chain connects TRBV6-6 to TRBJ2-3; D uncertain. The ends were cut back, 5 bases at V and 0 bases at J, with 9 bases in the middle. The CDR3 length is 14 residues. Germline lookup yields CDR1 MNHNY and CDR2 SVGAGI (reference sequence). The CDR3 spells CASSIAASTDTQYF. CDR3 in DNA: TGTGCCAGCAGTATAGCAGCTAGCACAGATACGCAGTATTTT.

This clone was seen a few times. J is TRBJ1-3 and V is TRBV10-3; 7 bases are shared with TRBD1. Germline CDR1 reads ENHRY; CDR2 reads SYGVKD. J was trimmed by 2 bases and V by 4 bases; bases with no gene match: 14. The CDR3 totals 18 residues. CDR3 amino acids: CAISASPDRARAGNTIYF. In nucleotides, the CDR3 is TGTGCCATCAGTGCCTCGCCTGACAGGGCAAGAGCTGGAAACACCATATATTTT.

There are a few counts of this clone. V usage is TRBV14 and J usage is TRBJ2-6, with D perhaps matching TRBD1 or TRBD2 (5 bases each). Looked up from germline, CDR1 is SGHDN and CDR2 is FVKESK. Trimming removed 11 bases from V and 0 bases from J, with 11 bases in between. This CDR3 has 14 amino acids. In nucleotides, the CDR3 is TGTGCCTCCCGGGGCATCTCTGGGGCCAACGTCCTGACTTTC. It translates to CASRGISGANVLTF.

This chain joins TRBV9 and TRBJ2-1, with 8 bases matching TRBD2. Germline loops: CDR1 SGDLS, CDR2 YYNGEE. J was trimmed by 3 bases and V by 2 bases; bases with no gene match: 4. This CDR3 spans 15 amino acids. The CDR3 nucleotides read TGTGCCAGCAGCGTCAGCGGGGGAAACTACAATGAGCAGTTCTTC. It codes for CASSVSGGNYNEQFF. Full variable domain (remainder filled in from reference TRBV9 and TRBJ2-1): DSGVTQTPKHLITATGQRVTLRCSPRSGDLSVYWYQQSLDQGLQFLIQYYNGEERAKGNILERFSAQQFPDLHSELNLSSLELGDSALYFCASSVSGGNYNEQFFGPGTRLTVL.

With regard to this clone: At the DNA level, this CDR3 is encoded by other sequences in the same sample as well. The chain uses TRBV9 and TRBJ1-2; D call uncertain. The CDR3 covers 15 residues. V lost 0 bases and J lost 5, with 14 bases in between. Germline V gene sequence: CDR1 SGDLS, CDR2 YYNGEE. CDR3 DNA: TGTGCCAGCAGCGTAGAGGGAGGGCTAGGGTATGGCTACACCTTC. Amino acids: CASSVEGGLGYGYTF.

This clone has a handful of counts. The chain employs TRBV28 and TRBJ1-3; D remains unclear. Germline lookup yields CDR1 MDHEN and CDR2 SYDVKM. Trimming removed 1 base from V and 5 bases from J, with 6 bases in between. This CDR3 comprises 13 residues. CDR3 nucleotides: TGTGCCAGCAGTTTATTGGGCAGAAACACCATATATTTT. This gives the protein CASSLLGRNTIYF.

The V gene is TRBV5-1, the J gene TRBJ2-7, with D possibly matching TRBD2 (5 bases). V was trimmed by 4 bases and J by 0 bases, leaving 11 bases between them. This CDR3 is built from 14 residues. The germline CDR1 and CDR2 sequences are SGHRS and YFSETQ. CDR3 nucleotides: TGCGCCAGCAGCGGCGGAGGCCGCTCCTACGAGCAGTACTTC. It translates to CASSGGGRSYEQYF.

The V gene is TRBV7-2, the J gene TRBJ2-6; D unresolved. This CDR3 region has 15 residues. Germline CDR1 is SGHTA and CDR2 is FQGNSA. V lost 0 bases and J lost 2, with 5 bases in between. Here the CDR3 reads CASSLAIAGANVLTF. The CDR3 coding sequence is TGTGCCAGCAGCTTAGCTATTGCTGGGGCCAACGTCCTGACTTTC.

Turning to this clone: A junction end diverges from the germline sequence, so it may reflect a read error. The chain combines TRBV29-1 with TRBJ1-1, with D maybe TRBD1 (5 bases). CDR3 length equals 14 residues. Germline CDR1 SQVTM, CDR2 ANQGSEA. The CDR3 bases are TGCAGCGTTCGAGGGAGAGGGGCTAACACTGAGGCTTTCTTT. Protein: CSVRGRGANTEAFF. The whole variable domain, filled in from reference TRBV29-1 and TRBJ1-1, reads SAVISQKPSRDICQRGTSLTIQCQVDSQVTMMFWYRQQPGQSLTLIATANQGSEATYESGFVIDKFPISRPNLTFSTLTVSNMSPEDSSIYLCSVRGRGANTEAFFGQGTRLTVV.

This clone was observed a few times. The V and J genes are TRBV4-3 and TRBJ2-7, with D uncertain. The CDR3 spans 15 residues. V lost 0 bases and J 3 bases, leaving 12 bases between the germline ends. CDR1 is LGHNA, CDR2 YSLEER, per germline. The CDR3 nucleotides read TGCGCCAGCAGCCAAGATTTAGCAGTCCGCTACGAGCAGTACTTC. It codes for CASSQDLAVRYEQYF.